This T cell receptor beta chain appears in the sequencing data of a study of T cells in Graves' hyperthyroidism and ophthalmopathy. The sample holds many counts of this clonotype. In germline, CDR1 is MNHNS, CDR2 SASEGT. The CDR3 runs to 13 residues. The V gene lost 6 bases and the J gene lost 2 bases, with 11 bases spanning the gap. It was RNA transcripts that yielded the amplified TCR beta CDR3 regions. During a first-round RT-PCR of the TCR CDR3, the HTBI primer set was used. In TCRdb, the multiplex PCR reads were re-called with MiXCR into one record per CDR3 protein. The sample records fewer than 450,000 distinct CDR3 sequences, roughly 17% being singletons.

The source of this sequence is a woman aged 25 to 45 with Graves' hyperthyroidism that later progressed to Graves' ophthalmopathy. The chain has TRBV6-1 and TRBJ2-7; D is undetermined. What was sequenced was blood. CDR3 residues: CASRLEITYEQYF. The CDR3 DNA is TGTGCCAGCAGGCTGGAGATCACCTACGAGCAGTACTTC.